The rows below give T cell receptor beta chains drawn from one sample of a study of blood T cell repertoires in COVID-19. Produced via immunoSEQ multiplex PCR; TCRdb's table is partial and in-frame only. The repertoire has about 360,000 clones, 86% of them found once; the top ten carry around 7.4%. Sequencing was done on a sample of peripheral blood. The receptors derive from a woman aged 55-70 years with COVID-19, enrolled during active disease. The CDR3 runs from the conserved cysteine through the conserved F or W. Size is stated for part of the rows, as once, few or many counts, or as a class when the clone is expanded.

size	J	V	CDR3
NA	TRBJ1-3	TRBV27	CASSSDRENTIYF
NA	TRBJ1-1	TRBV9	CASSARDREYTEAFF
NA	TRBJ2-1	TRBV5-6	CASISPGYNEQFF
NA	TRBJ2-7	TRBV2	CASQGSDEQYF
NA	TRBJ2-6	TRBV9	CASSVGPWGANVLTF
NA	TRBJ1-3	TRBV4-2	CASSQDLSSSGNTIYF
NA	TRBJ2-1	TRBV4-1	CASSQKGGGEYNEQFF
NA	TRBJ1-2	TRBV30	CAWSVRDNGYTF
NA	TRBJ2-5	TRBV30	CAWSSGVIETQYF
NA	TRBJ2-7	TRBV7-2	CASSFAGREQYF
NA	TRBJ2-1	TRBV4-3	CASSRYEGDEQFF
NA	TRBJ1-1	TRBV5-4	CASSLGWSGDTEAFF
NA	TRBJ1-2	TRBV6-1	CASSEQGDGYTF
once	TRBJ1-4	TRBV2	CASSGGAEKLFF
NA	TRBJ2-5	TRBV6-2/TRBV6-3	CASSGEETQYF
NA	TRBJ2-1	TRBV9	CASSVSGAGSSYNEQFF
NA	TRBJ2-1	TRBV6-5	CASSSGDRDFTNEQFF
NA	TRBJ2-7	TRBV4-1	CASSQEKKTGGTNYEQYF
NA	TRBJ2-3	TRBV5-1	CASSLRAGGPDTQYF
NA	TRBJ2-3	TRBV9	CASSEGQGNGDTQYF
NA	TRBJ2-5	TRBV3-1/TRBV3-2	CASSQDLVPRGTQYF
few	TRBJ2-7	TRBV6-6	CASSRGQLSYEQYF
once	TRBJ2-1	TRBV6-4	CASSGGDEQFF
NA	TRBJ2-1	TRBV30	CAWSAKLPSSYNEQFF
NA	TRBJ2-5	TRBV29-1	CSVDRYQETQYF
NA	TRBJ2-5	TRBV6-2/TRBV6-3	CASSSTSEVGETQYF
NA	TRBJ1-3	TRBV6-8	CASPLPTGIGNTIYF